Each of the 28 T cell receptor beta chains below was sequenced from the same sample in a study of early T cells in non-severe SARS-CoV-2 infection. TCRdb ran MiXCR on the 5' RACE reads and lists one entry per CDR3 protein. The sample has 50,000 or so distinct CDR3 sequences, 4% to 5% seen once. Sequencing was done on a sample of whole blood. These receptors all come from an adult who was a healthcare worker with PCR-confirmed SARS-CoV-2 infection or an uninfected control (not recorded which).

This clonotype was counted many times. The rearrangement uses TRBV7-3 and TRBJ2-7; D ambiguous. The CDR3 runs 14 residues. Trimming removed 5 bases at V and 2 bases at J, with 13 bases between. Germline CDR1 and CDR2: SGHTA and FQGTGA. For the CDR3, the DNA is TGTGCCAGCAGCCCCAGCCCAGGACCCTACGAGCAGTACTTC. It yields the protein CASSPSPGPYEQYF.

This clonotype has at least ten counts. This chain uses TRBV20-1 with TRBJ2-5; 9 bases are shared with TRBD2. The CDR3 has 15 amino acids. After removal of 5 bases from V and 5 bases from J, the junction contained 12 bases not matched to a gene. The germline gives CDR1 DFQATT, CDR2 SNEGSKA (reference sequence). This CDR3 is CSARAFSGSAETQYF. The CDR3 DNA reads as TGCAGTGCTCGAGCGTTTAGCGGGAGCGCGGAGACCCAGTACTTC.

This clonotype was counted at least ten times. The chain employs TRBV20-1 and TRBJ1-5; 9 bases fit TRBD1. The CDR3 consists of 14 residues. The V gene's germline CDR1 is DFQATT and CDR2 SNEGSKA (reference sequence). The V gene end was trimmed by 5 bases and the J gene end by 5 bases; junction bases not matched to a gene: 7. DNA of the CDR3: TGCAGTGCTTCATCGGGACAGGGCCATCAGCCCCAGCATTTT. Translating it yields CSASSGQGHQPQHF.

This clonotype showed up many times. V gene TRBV11-2 combines with J gene TRBJ2-7; D tentatively fits TRBD1 or TRBD2 (5 bases each). Trimming shortened V by 3 bases and J by 3 bases, and 15 bases separated the two germline ends. Looked up from germline, CDR1 is SGHAT and CDR2 is FQNNGV. This CDR3 is built from 15 residues. The CDR3 coding sequence is TGTGCCAGCAGCTTCCGAGGTGGGGGTTTCTACGAGCAGTACTTC. Its translation: CASSFRGGGFYEQYF.

Many counts were recorded for this clonotype. This chain joins TRBV6-6 and TRBJ1-4; TRBD1 agrees at 7 bases. The ends lost 2 bases at V and 6 bases at J; junction bases unmatched: 12. There are 17 residues in the CDR3. Germline values: CDR1 MNHNY, CDR2 SVGAGI (reference sequence). The CDR3 loop is CASSYLGRGTVDEKLFF. The CDR3 DNA reads TGTGCCAGCAGTTACCTTGGAAGAGGGACAGTTGATGAAAAACTGTTTTTT.

Many counts were recorded for this clonotype. The V call is TRBV30, the J call TRBJ2-1; D gene unclear. CDR1 GTSNPN and CDR2 SVGIG come from the germline V gene (reference sequence). This CDR3 region has 14 residues. CDR3 nucleotides: TGTGCTGGGTTGGCTAGTCTCTCCTACAATGAGCAGTTCTTC. This translates into CAGLASLSYNEQFF. Complete variable domain (other parts from reference TRBV30 and TRBJ2-1): SQTIHQWPATLVQPVGSPLSLECTVEGTSNPNLYWYRQAAGRGLQLLFYSVGIGQISSEVPQNLSASRPQDRQFILSSKKLLLSDSGFYLCAGLASLSYNEQFFGPGTRLTVL.

This clonotype was observed many times. This chain connects TRBV15 to TRBJ1-2; D not resolved. The CDR3 has 12 amino acids. With 0 bases removed from V and 11 bases from J, the gap between germline ends came to 10 bases. The V gene's germline CDR1 is LNHNV and CDR2 YYDKDF (reference sequence). Here the CDR3 reads CATSRDSPPYTF. The DNA for the CDR3 is TGTGCCACCAGCAGAGATTCCCCTCCTTACACCTTC.

A note on this clonotype: A much bigger clone sits one base away, suggesting this may be a read error. The J gene is TRBJ2-1, the V gene TRBV5-1, with D perhaps matching TRBD1 or TRBD2 (5 bases each). V gave up 1 base and J gave up 13 bases, with 18 bases separating them. The length of the CDR3 is 14 residues. CDR1 SGHRS and CDR2 YFSETQ come from the germline V gene. The DNA of the CDR3 is TGCGCCAGCAGCTTGCCCGGGACCGAGGAGAGACAGTTCTTC. This encodes CASSLPGTEERQFF. The variable domain in full, with the rest retrieved from reference TRBV5-1 and TRBJ2-1, is KAGVTQTPRYLIKTRGQQVTLSCSPISGHRSVSWYQQTPGQGLQFLFEYFSETQRNKGNFPGRFSGRQFSNSRSEMNVSTLELGDSALYLCASSLPGTEERQFFGPGTRLTVL.

This clonotype was seen ten or more times. The chain recombines TRBV19 with TRBJ1-5; no reliable D call. Trimming pared 4 bases from V and 0 bases from J, leaving 13 bases between. Per the germline V gene, CDR1 is LNHDA and CDR2 is SQIVND (reference sequence). CDR3 length equals 16 residues. For the CDR3, the DNA is TGTGCCAGTAGTACCGCGGCAACTTATAGCAATCAGCCCCAGCATTTT. Protein: CASSTAATYSNQPQHF.

The chain links TRBV21-1 to TRBJ2-7; no check of the table's D call, TRBD1, against the DNA was made. TRBV21-1 is a documented pseudogene. The CDR3 is 14 amino acids. The CDR3 spells CASSRGCSSYEQYF. The CDR3 DNA reads as TGTGCCAGCAGCAGGGGGTGTTCTTCCTACGAGCAGTACTTC.

In its sample, this clonotype was seen many times. The V and J genes are TRBV3-1 and TRBJ2-1; 12 positions agree with TRBD2. V shed 1 base and J 14 bases; nucleotides not matched to a gene: 3. The CDR3 is made up of 13 amino acids. CDR1 is LGHDT, CDR2 YNNKEL, per germline (reference sequence). The CDR3 sequence is CASSQASSGGEFF. Written as DNA, the CDR3 is TGTGCCAGCAGCCAAGCGTCTAGCGGGGGGGAGTTCTTC.

This clonotype appeared many times. V usage is TRBV19 and J usage is TRBJ2-3; D is unresolved. CDR3 length: 13 residues. Trimming removed 3 bases at V and 1 base at J, with 5 bases between. Germline V gene sequence: CDR1 LNHDA, CDR2 SQIVND (reference sequence). CDR3 protein: CASSMSGTDTQYF. CDR3 coding DNA: TGTGCCAGTAGTATGAGCGGCACAGATACGCAGTATTTT.

Many counts were recorded for this clonotype. The chain carries TRBV24-1 and TRBJ2-7; D may correspond to TRBD1 or TRBD2 (5 bases each). The CDR3 runs 15 residues. CDR1 is KGHDR, CDR2 SFDVKD, per germline. The V end lost 2 bases, the J end lost 3 bases, and 13 bases lay between the germline ends. The CDR3 DNA is TGTGCCACCAGTGATTCGACGTGGGACGGCTACGAGCAGTACTTC. Protein product: CATSDSTWDGYEQYF.

This clonotype has at least ten counts. The V call is TRBV5-1, the J call TRBJ1-6, with 10 bases identical to TRBD1. J was trimmed by 7 bases and V by 0 bases; bases with no gene match: 1. Germline CDR1 SGHRS, CDR2 YFSETQ. CDR3 length equals 15 residues. In DNA, the CDR3 is TGCGCCAGCAGCTTGGGGGACAGGGGAAATTCACCCCTCCACTTT. It encodes CASSLGDRGNSPLHF.

This clonotype was counted many times. V is TRBV5-1 and J is TRBJ2-5; 7 nucleotides match TRBD2. The CDR3 is made up of 14 amino acids. V lost 2 bases to trimming and J lost 3 bases; unmatched junction nucleotides: 4. The V gene's germline CDR1 is SGHRS and CDR2 YFSETQ. CDR3 in DNA: TGCGCCAGCAGCTTATATGCGGGAGAAGAGACCCAGTACTTC. This translates into CASSLYAGEETQYF.

This clonotype was recorded many times. This chain uses TRBV7-2 with TRBJ2-2; no definite D call. Looked up from germline, CDR1 is SGHTA and CDR2 is FQGNSA. This CDR3 contains 14 residues. V gave up 4 bases and J gave up 8 bases, with 14 bases separating them. The CDR3 DNA sequence: TGTGCCAGCAGCTCCTCCCTAGTAGTAGGGGAGCTGTTTTTT. It yields the protein CASSSSLVVGELFF.

This clonotype was seen repeatedly, ten times or more. The rearrangement joins TRBV14 to TRBJ2-1, with TRBD2 matching 14 bases. V was pared by 3 bases and J by 8 bases, with 6 bases of the junction left unmatched. The CDR3 is made up of 16 amino acids. The germline CDR1 and CDR2 sequences are SGHDN and FVKESK. Here the CDR3 reads CASSQGLAGVRDEQFF. The CDR3 DNA reads TGTGCCAGCAGCCAGGGACTAGCGGGAGTTAGGGATGAGCAGTTCTTC.

This clonotype was picked up many times. V is TRBV11-2 and J is TRBJ2-7; 8 bases align to TRBD1. Losses at the gene ends were 5 bases for V and 1 base for J; bases not matched to a gene: 13. Germline V gene lookup returns CDR1 SGHAT and CDR2 FQNNGV. The CDR3 covers 17 residues. CDR3 amino acids: CASSPLFSGQASYEQYF. DNA for the CDR3: TGTGCCAGCAGCCCGCTGTTTTCGGGACAGGCTTCCTACGAGCAGTACTTC.

This clonotype was detected many times. In DNA, the CDR3 is TGCAGTGCCGGGGGACAGCGTAATTCACCCCTCCACTTT. Its protein product is CSAGGQRNSPLHF. This chain joins TRBV20-1 and TRBJ1-6, with 7 positions matching TRBD1. This CDR3 is built from 13 residues. The V gene's germline CDR1 is DFQATT and CDR2 SNEGSKA (reference sequence). V shed 6 bases and J 6 bases; nucleotides not matched to a gene: 5.

This clonotype was recorded at least ten times. The chain uses TRBV7-2 and TRBJ1-1, with D tentatively TRBD1 (6 bases). CDR1 and CDR2 (germline): SGHTA, FQGNSA. The CDR3 has 15 residues. The V end was cut by 1 base, the J end by 1 base, with 10 bases between. In DNA, the CDR3 is TGTGCCAGCAGCTTAGTAGGAGGGGGGAACACTGAAGCTTTCTTT. Its translation: CASSLVGGGNTEAFF.

The chain has TRBV6-6 and TRBJ2-7; TRBD2 matches 7 bases. This CDR3 has 12 residues. Per the germline V gene, CDR1 is MNHNY and CDR2 is SVGAGI (reference sequence). Unmatched junction bases numbered 5, after V lost 8 bases and J lost 4 bases. CDR3 loop: CASAQGGYEQYF. The CDR3 DNA follows: TGTGCCAGCGCCCAGGGAGGGTACGAGCAGTACTTC.

Ten or more counts support this clonotype. The chain uses TRBV5-6 and TRBJ2-3; perhaps TRBD1 as D (6 bases). Germline V lookup: CDR1 SGHDT, CDR2 YYEEEE. Trimming left V 3 bases short and J 6 bases short, with 23 bases between. The CDR3 covers 17 residues. Here the CDR3 reads CASSSVLRTGKGDTQYF. The DNA for the CDR3 is TGTGCCAGCAGCTCCGTCCTCCGTACAGGGAAGGGGGATACGCAGTATTTT.

This clonotype has at least ten counts. The V and J genes are TRBV4-1 and TRBJ1-5; TRBD1 agrees at 7 bases. Germline V lookup: CDR1 MGHRA, CDR2 YSYEKL. Germline trimming cut 0 bases from V and 6 bases from J; bases unmatched to any gene: 5. This CDR3 comprises 15 residues. CDR3: CASSQDLPGGQPQHF. The CDR3 coding sequence is TGCGCCAGCAGCCAAGATTTGCCAGGGGGTCAGCCCCAGCATTTT.

This clonotype was found many times. The rearrangement joins TRBV5-6 to TRBJ2-5, with D possibly TRBD1 on 5 matching bases. With 4 bases removed from V and 3 bases from J, the gap between germline ends came to 16 bases. From germline, CDR1 is SGHDT and CDR2 YYEEEE. CDR3 length equals 15 residues. This CDR3 reads CASSTSGAPEETQYF. The CDR3 region has the DNA TGTGCCAGCAGCACGAGTGGGGCCCCCGAAGAGACCCAGTACTTC.

In this sample, this clonotype turned up a few times. This chain connects TRBV7-8 to TRBJ2-1; TRBD2 agrees at 13 bases. The J segment lost 1 base and the V segment lost 5 bases, leaving 2 bases of the junction unmatched. Germline V gene data show CDR1 as SGHVS and CDR2 as FQNEAQ. The CDR3 sequence is 16 residues long. The CDR3 loop reads CASSPGLAGSYNEQFF. The CDR3 DNA reads TGTGCCAGCAGCCCGGGACTAGCGGGATCCTACAATGAGCAGTTCTTC.

This clonotype was observed a handful of times. V and J are TRBV7-2 and TRBJ2-1; D possibly corresponds to TRBD1 (6 bases). With 4 bases removed from V and 8 bases from J, the gap between germline ends came to 18 bases. This CDR3 contains 15 residues. CDR1 is SGHTA and CDR2 is FQGNSA in the germline V gene. The CDR3: CASSSRAGPGDEQFF. CDR3 sequence (DNA): TGTGCCAGCAGCTCTAGGGCAGGCCCAGGGGATGAGCAGTTCTTC.

This clonotype was observed many times. The CDR3 coding sequence is TGCAGCGTTGACAGCGGGGGGGCGGATGAGCAGTTCTTC. It encodes CSVDSGGADEQFF. V usage is TRBV29-1 and J usage is TRBJ2-1, with 10 positions matching TRBD2. With 3 bases clipped from V and 8 bases from J, the junction kept 4 bases outside the gene matches. CDR1 and CDR2 from the germline V gene are SQVTM and ANQGSEA. This CDR3 region has 13 residues.

This clonotype was seen more than once but under ten times. V usage is TRBV10-3 and J usage is TRBJ2-5; unclear D gene. V was trimmed by 0 bases and J by 5 bases, leaving 7 bases between them. The CDR3 has 13 residues. Germline CDR1 is ENHRY and CDR2 is SYGVKD. CDR3 DNA sequence: TGTGCCATCAGTGAGTCCAGCTCCGAGACCCAGTACTTC. As protein: CAISESSSETQYF.